These 4 T cell receptor beta chains were all obtained from the same sample, sequenced in a study of blood T cell repertoires in COVID-19. Using immunoSEQ multiplex PCR, the repertoire was profiled, and TCRdb retains in-frame clones only, with some absent. This repertoire shows 65,000 to 85,000 clones, around three quarters found once; its top ten account for 5% to 6%. The sequencing input was peripheral blood. The receptors were sampled from a man aged 50-59 years with active or convalescent COVID-19.

V and J are TRBV27 and TRBJ2-2; D may be TRBD1 (6 bases). The CDR3 contains 15 residues. CDR1 and CDR2 (germline): MNHEY, SMNVEV (reference sequence). The ends were cut back, 8 bases at V and 0 bases at J, with 13 bases in the middle. The CDR3 coding sequence is TGTGCCAGCGCTGGGGGCCAGGCGAACACCGGGGAGCTGTTTTTT. Its translation: CASAGGQANTGELFF.

The chain employs TRBV30 and TRBJ1-5; tentative D call: TRBD1 (5 bases). CDR1 and CDR2 (germline): GTSNPN, SVGIG (reference sequence). This CDR3 contains 12 residues. V was clipped by 5 bases and J by 7 bases, with 12 bases between them. The CDR3 is CAWALGHQPQHF. The CDR3 coding sequence is TGTGCCTGGGCCTTGGGGCACCAGCCCCAGCATTTT. The whole variable domain, filled in from reference TRBV30 and TRBJ1-5, reads SQTIHQWPATLVQPVGSPLSLECTVEGTSNPNLYWYRQAAGRGLQLLFYSVGIGQISSEVPQNLSASRPQDRQFILSSKKLLLSDSGFYLCAWALGHQPQHFGDGTRLSIL.

The sample holds a few counts of this clone. The chain has TRBV5-4 and TRBJ2-2; 8 bases align to TRBD1. With 5 bases clipped from V and 5 bases from J, the junction kept 2 bases outside the gene matches. The length of the CDR3 is 13 residues. CDR1 and CDR2 (germline): SGHNT, YYREEE (reference sequence). The CDR3 DNA reads as TGTGCCAGCAGTCGGGACAGGACCGGGGAGCTGTTTTTT. This sequence encodes CASSRDRTGELFF.

In its sample, this clone was seen once. The chain couples TRBV10-3 to TRBJ1-4, with no clear D. Germline CDR1 reads ENHRY; CDR2 reads SYGVKD. The CDR3 sequence is 14 residues long. The V gene lost 3 bases and the J gene lost 4 bases, with 9 bases spanning the gap. In DNA form, the CDR3 reads TGTGCCATCAGTGAAGACCGACTTAATGAAAAACTGTTTTTT. This encodes CAISEDRLNEKLFF.